This section outlines one TCR beta chain sequence together with its context. Which antigen it targets is not known. Base-call qualities are not available, and no considerably larger clone is one nucleotide away. Participants in the prospective study were aged roughly 18 to 100 years, lived in 20 to 25 United States geographic areas, and enrolled through a virtual design. In the prospective study, cohorts were assigned on the basis of participant-reported clinical history obtained from a screening survey and a study questionnaire. ImmuneRACE Cohort 3 recovered participants were defined by two consecutive negative NP/OP PCR tests, healthcare professional clearance, or symptom resolution. In the prospective study, mobile phlebotomists collected whole blood, serum and a nasopharyngeal or oropharyngeal swab from each participant. Over a roughly two-month period, participants in the prospective study had the option of providing additional blood draws and questionnaires. Prospective study blood samples were shipped either frozen or at room temperature before DNA extraction.

The CDR3, cysteine through phenylalanine, is 17 amino acids long. Only the CDR3 part of the read is kept: 51 bases, read in frame from the first base. V is trimmed back by 3 bases and J by 3 bases, and the junction contains 6 bases that no gene match accounts for. The germline V gene yields SGHRS for CDR1 and YFSETQ for CDR2. TCRbeta CDR3 regions were amplified from genomic DNA by means of the immunoSEQ Assay, a bias-controlled multiplex PCR. On the study's bioinformatics: The number of nucleated cells in each sample was estimated by amplification of reference gene primers within the assay. To quantify the absolute abundance of each unique TCRbeta CDR3 rearrangement, sequence reads were collapsed and filtered. For each sample, productive Simpson clonality was calculated by taking the square root of Simpson's diversity index across productive rearrangements. Here the immuneACCESS table is served through TCRdb, limited to in-frame sequences with V and J called. Missing clones are a known gap in these copies; in checked studies unresolved V genes cover under half, and the rest lacks a known reason. V and J calls and clone size are given by that table; D and trimming were obtained from the DNA. The sample yields just over 300,000 clones; approximately 85% were counted once. The ten largest clonotypes hold under 2.5% of the sample.

The record originates from a study of blood T cell repertoires in COVID-19 (dated by TCRdb to the early 2020s). Background on the whole study: Collaborator samples came from the United States, Italy and Spain and covered acute and convalescent phases of COVID-19. The prospective study material was composed of cDNA or gDNA derived from T cells, B-cell-depleted T cells, or PBMCs. The dataset comprised deeply sampled blood TCRbeta repertoires from subjects exposed to, actively infected with, or recovered from COVID-19. The repertoires were released in a freely available public database intended as a resource for research on the immune response to SARS-CoV-2. The samples were drawn from the first 160 participants of the ongoing ImmuneRACE study and from 1,254 subjects provided by 6 global collaborators. Nearly every sample came with metadata listing a de-identified subject ID, COVID-19 status, age in years and sex. HLA class I and class II types, where available, came from metadata supplied by the sample provider rather than from assay-based typing.

General conclusions and limits of the study: The amount of clinical and demographic metadata varied by source and participant and was provided uncurated.

The rearranged chain carries TRBV5-1 and TRBJ2-7, with 16 middle bases fitting TRBD2. This TCR derives from a man aged 30 to 39 who had recovered from COVID-19. The sample was PBMCs or T cells enriched from blood (not recorded which). The DNA is as follows: TGCGCCAGCAGCTCCGGGACTAGCGGGGGGGCGGTCTACGAGCAGTACTTC. Its protein reads: CASSSGTSGGAVYEQYF. Joined to the reference TRBV5-1 and TRBJ2-7 proteins, this CDR3 gives the full variable domain: KAGVTQTPRYLIKTRGQQVTLSCSPISGHRSVSWYQQTPGQGLQFLFEYFSETQRNKGNFPGRFSGRQFSNSRSEMNVSTLELGDSALYLCASSSGTSGGAVYEQYFGPGTRLTVT.